Below are 29 T cell receptor beta chains sequenced from a single sample in a study of cytomegalovirus exposure and HLA in healthy donors. A multiplex PCR was run with 60 Vbeta primers and 13 Jbeta primers. The assay was immunoSEQ multiplex PCR, and TCRdb's table has in-frame clones only and misses some. Among over 150,000 clones listed, roughly 80% were seen once. The sample consisted of PBMCs. The receptors originated from a woman in her thirties or forties in good health and CMV-seronegative.

The J gene is TRBJ1-2, the V gene TRBV30; a possible D gene is TRBD1 (5 bases). V was clipped by 4 bases and J by 4 bases, with 7 bases between them. CDR1 and CDR2 from the germline V gene are GTSNPN and SVGIG (reference sequence). The CDR3 runs 11 residues. The CDR3 coding sequence is TGTGCCTGGAACAGGATCTATGGCTACACCTTC. The encoded protein is CAWNRIYGYTF.

The chain employs TRBV19 and TRBJ2-3, with a weak D call TRBD2 (6 bases). The V and J ends lost 9 bases and 3 bases respectively, with 22 bases between them. Germline CDR1 LNHDA, CDR2 SQIVND (reference sequence). This CDR3 is built from 16 residues. This chain's CDR3 is CASIPRGGRGTDTQYF. CDR3 DNA: TGTGCCAGCATTCCCCGAGGCGGGCGGGGTACAGATACGCAGTATTTT.

In this sample, this clone turned up once. V gene TRBV28 combines with J gene TRBJ1-2, with TRBD1 as a possible D gene (6 bases). Trimming took 5 bases from V and 8 from J, leaving 12 bases between them. This CDR3 has 12 residues. Germline lookup yields CDR1 MDHEN and CDR2 SYDVKM. CDR3 region: CASSARGWGYTF. DNA of the CDR3: TGTGCCAGCAGTGCCAGGGGTTGGGGCTACACCTTC.

The rearrangement links TRBV5-1 to TRBJ1-5, with D maybe TRBD1 (6 bases). This CDR3 region has 15 residues. Germline values: CDR1 SGHRS, CDR2 YFSETQ. V shed 0 bases and J shed 7 bases, with 14 bases lying between them. The DNA for the CDR3 is TGCGCCAGCAGCTTGGAGGGGGGGGGAGGGCAGCCCCAGCATTTT. As protein: CASSLEGGGGQPQHF.

This clone showed up just a few times. The chain combines TRBV27 with TRBJ1-3; D may be TRBD1 (5 bases). Germline V gives CDR1 MNHEY, CDR2 SMNVEV (reference sequence). The CDR3 contains 14 residues. The V end was cut by 3 bases, the J end by 4 bases, with 10 bases between. The CDR3 DNA reads as TGTGCCAGCAGTTTTTCTGGGGGGGGAAACACCATATATTTT. It encodes CASSFSGGGNTIYF.

This clone has just a few counts. V usage is TRBV11-3 and J usage is TRBJ2-7; TRBD1 agrees at 8 bases. CDR3 length: 16 residues. V lost 3 bases, J lost 2 bases, and 9 bases stayed unmatched. Germline CDR1 is SGHNT and CDR2 is YENEEA. CDR3 in amino acids: CASSFGGGQGAYEQYF. The CDR3 region has the DNA TGTGCCAGCAGCTTTGGTGGAGGACAGGGAGCCTACGAGCAGTACTTC.

This clone was counted a few times. The V and J genes are TRBV5-4 and TRBJ2-7; 7 nucleotides match TRBD2. The CDR3 contains 14 residues. The trim removed 3 bases at V and 6 bases at J, leaving 9 bases unmatched. Germline values: CDR1 SGHNT, CDR2 YYREEE (reference sequence). The CDR3 is CASSSEFWGGEQYF. CDR3 coding DNA: TGTGCCAGCAGCTCCGAATTCTGGGGGGGCGAGCAGTACTTC.

CDR3 amino acids: CASSDQGQRGEQYF. CDR3 nucleotide sequence: TGTGCCAGCAGCGACCAGGGCCAGAGAGGCGAGCAGTACTTC. The chain is built from TRBV6-6 and TRBJ2-7; D is possibly TRBD1 (5 bases). Trimming cost V 6 bases and J 6 bases, with 18 bases left between them. The germline V gene encodes CDR1 MNHNY and CDR2 SVGAGI (reference sequence). The CDR3 has 14 amino acids.

This chain uses TRBV6-6 with TRBJ2-7; 8 bases are shared with TRBD1. Germline V gene sequence: CDR1 MNHNY, CDR2 SVGAGI (reference sequence). V lost 6 bases, J lost 11 bases, and 6 bases stayed unmatched. This CDR3 is 11 amino acids long. The CDR3 here is CASSQTGDEYF. In DNA, the CDR3 is TGTGCCAGCAGCCAGACAGGGGATGAGTACTTC.

The chain recombines TRBV4-1 with TRBJ1-2; TRBD1 aligns across 10 bases. Germline CDR1 reads MGHRA; CDR2 reads YSYEKL. The J segment lost 4 bases and the V segment lost 0 bases, leaving 8 bases of the junction unmatched. The CDR3 runs 17 residues. In DNA form, the CDR3 reads TGCGCCAGCAGCCAAGACCCACCGGGACAGGGGAGCTATGGCTACACCTTC. Its protein product is CASSQDPPGQGSYGYTF.

V usage is TRBV6-5 and J usage is TRBJ2-7, with 7 bases lining up with TRBD1. The CDR3 contains 13 residues. Germline CDR1 MNHEY, CDR2 SVGAGI. The ends lost 6 bases at V and 3 bases at J; junction bases unmatched: 5. CDR3 in DNA: TGTGCCAGCAGACGGGACAGAGACTACGAGCAGTACTTC. This translates into CASRRDRDYEQYF.

V usage is TRBV4-2 and J usage is TRBJ1-1, with TRBD1 identical over 8 bases. J gave up 2 bases and V 4 bases, and 6 bases lay outside the gene matches. The CDR3 has 15 residues. The germline V gene has CDR1 LGHNA and CDR2 YNFKEQ. CDR3 DNA sequence: TGTGCCAGCAGCCTCCAGGGGGCGGGAAACACTGAAGCTTTCTTT. Translating it yields CASSLQGAGNTEAFF.

To note about this clone: A junction end diverges from the germline sequence, so it may reflect a read error. The rearrangement links TRBV7-7 to TRBJ2-7, with D uncertain. The germline V gene encodes CDR1 SSHAT and CDR2 FNYEAQ (reference sequence). CDR3 length: 11 residues. CDR3 coding DNA: TGTGCTAGCAGCTCCTGCTACGAGCAGTACTTC. Its translation is CASSSCYEQYF.

The V call is TRBV11-2, the J call TRBJ2-7, with D perhaps matching TRBD1 (6 bases). CDR1 is SGHAT and CDR2 is FQNNGV in the germline V gene. Deletions cut 0 bases from V and 6 bases from J, with 12 bases between. This CDR3 spans 14 amino acids. CDR3 in amino acids: CASSLEPQGPEQYF. The DNA of the CDR3 is TGTGCCAGCAGCTTAGAGCCCCAGGGGCCCGAGCAGTACTTC.

The rearrangement joins TRBV12-5 to TRBJ1-4; TRBD1 might be the D (5 bases). Trimming left V 2 bases short and J 5 bases short, with 9 bases between. CDR1 LGHNT and CDR2 FRNRAP come from the germline V gene. There are 14 residues in the CDR3. The CDR3, as DNA: TGTGCTAGTGGTTTGCAGGGCTCAAATGAAAAACTGTTTTTT. Its translation: CASGLQGSNEKLFF.

This clone appeared a few times. J is TRBJ2-1 and V is TRBV6-4; possibly TRBD1 for D (6 bases). CDR1 MRHNA and CDR2 SNTAGT come from the germline V gene. The CDR3 sequence is 16 residues long. V lost 0 bases, J lost 3 bases, and 12 bases lay in between. The CDR3 loop reads CASSDSTGQDYNEQFF. CDR3 nucleotides: TGTGCCAGCAGTGACTCTACAGGGCAGGACTACAATGAGCAGTTCTTC.

V gene TRBV10-3 combines with J gene TRBJ2-1; D remains ambiguous. Trimming took off 2 bases at V and 10 bases at J, with 9 bases between the two ends. The CDR3 extends over 12 amino acids. Germline lookup yields CDR1 ENHRY and CDR2 SYGVKD. Written as DNA, the CDR3 is TGTGCCATCAGTGAGACAGCCTACGAGCAGTTCTTC. The encoded protein is CAISETAYEQFF.

This sequence joins TRBV5-1 and TRBJ2-7; D may be TRBD2 (6 bases). CDR3 size: 15 residues. Per germline, CDR1 SGHRS and CDR2 YFSETQ. The V end lost 1 base, the J end lost 7 bases, and 18 bases lay between the germline ends. The CDR3 loop is CASSLQGGSSREQYF. The DNA of the CDR3 is TGCGCCAGCAGCTTGCAGGGAGGTTCGTCGCGGGAGCAGTACTTC.

The rearrangement links TRBV11-2 to TRBJ2-7, with D possibly matching TRBD1 (5 bases). The CDR3 spans 15 residues. V was pared by 0 bases and J by 2 bases, with 11 bases between. In germline, CDR1 is SGHAT, CDR2 FQNNGV. This CDR3 reads CASSLDDDRTYEQYF. As DNA, the CDR3 is TGTGCCAGCAGCTTAGATGACGACAGAACCTACGAGCAGTACTTC.

The rearrangement joins TRBV6-5 to TRBJ2-7; tentative D call: TRBD2 (5 bases). CDR3 length: 13 amino acids. Germline lookup yields CDR1 MNHEY and CDR2 SVGAGI. V was shortened by 6 bases and J by 1 base, with 10 bases between the two germline ends. CDR3 amino acids: CASRGSGSYEQYF. DNA for the CDR3: TGTGCCAGCAGGGGTTCGGGGTCCTACGAGCAGTACTTC.

The V call is TRBV5-4, the J call TRBJ2-3; TRBD1 aligns across 7 bases. Unmatched junction bases numbered 13, after V lost 3 bases and J lost 6 bases. The germline CDR1 and CDR2 sequences are SGHNT and YYREEE (reference sequence). The CDR3 has 16 residues. CDR3 in amino acids: CASSSRQGSHKDTQYF. The CDR3 DNA reads as TGTGCCAGCAGCTCCAGACAGGGCAGTCATAAGGATACGCAGTATTTT.

V is TRBV7-2 and J is TRBJ2-3; TRBD2 matches at 8 bases. With V trimmed by 6 bases and J by 5 bases, 7 bases remained unmatched. The germline gives CDR1 SGHTA, CDR2 FQGNSA. There are 14 residues in the CDR3. CDR3 DNA sequence: TGTGCCAGCAGGATTAGCGGGGCAGGAGATACGCAGTATTTT. Translation gives CASRISGAGDTQYF. Together with reference TRBV7-2 and TRBJ2-3, the CDR3 gives the full variable domain: GAGVSQSPSNKVTEKGKDVELRCDPISGHTALYWYRQSLGQGLEFLIYFQGNSAPDKSGLPSDRFSAERTGGSVSTLTIQRTQQEDSAVYLCASRISGAGDTQYFGPGTRLTVL.

The rearrangement uses TRBV14 and TRBJ2-5; D ambiguous. CDR3 length: 13 residues. CDR1 and CDR2 (germline): SGHDN, FVKESK. Trimming left V 3 bases short and J 1 base short, with 6 bases between. CDR3 sequence (DNA): TGTGCCAGCAGCCACCTATCCCAAGAGACCCAGTACTTC. Its protein product is CASSHLSQETQYF.

This clone was seen a single time. V gene TRBV2 combines with J gene TRBJ1-1; TRBD1 agrees at 7 bases. Germline loops: CDR1 SNHLY, CDR2 FYNNEI. V gave up 7 bases and J gave up 0 bases; unmatched junction bases: 5. The CDR3 consists of 14 residues. CDR3 sequence reads: CASMLQGLNTEAFF. The CDR3 nucleotides are TGTGCCAGCATGTTACAGGGGCTGAACACTGAAGCTTTCTTT. Supplemented by reference TRBV2 and TRBJ1-1, the full variable domain reads EPEVTQTPSHQVTQMGQEVILRCVPISNHLYFYWYRQILGQKVEFLVSFYNNEISEKSEIFDDQFSVERPDGSNFTLKIRSTKLEDSAMYFCASMLQGLNTEAFFGQGTRLTVV.

This clone was recorded once. The chain employs TRBV13 and TRBJ1-2; tentative D call: TRBD1 (5 bases). CDR3 length equals 14 residues. V lost 4 bases to trimming and J lost 7 bases, with 16 bases between them. Germline V CDR1 and CDR2: PRHDT, FYEKMQ (reference sequence). The CDR3 spells CASSSLTGGRGYTF. Here the CDR3 DNA reads TGTGCCAGCAGCTCCCTCACCGGGGGTCGTGGCTACACCTTC.

The chain couples TRBV19 to TRBJ1-1; D not resolved. The ends were cut back, 7 bases at V and 5 bases at J, with 14 bases in the middle. The CDR3 is 13 amino acids. Germline CDR1 and CDR2: LNHDA and SQIVND (reference sequence). The CDR3 spells CASKRALWTEAFF. The CDR3 coding sequence is TGTGCCAGTAAGAGGGCGCTCTGGACTGAAGCTTTCTTT.

The chain uses TRBV6-1 and TRBJ2-3; 8 bases align to TRBD2. CDR1 is MNHNS and CDR2 is SASEGT in the germline V gene. The CDR3 contains 15 residues. The trim removed 6 bases at V and 4 bases at J, leaving 9 bases unmatched. The CDR3 DNA reads TGTGCCAGCAGCCCCCTGGCGGGAGGCCCAGATACGCAGTATTTT. Residues: CASSPLAGGPDTQYF.

The V and J genes are TRBV7-9 and TRBJ2-1; a weak D match, TRBD2 (6 bases). The CDR3 has 16 amino acids. V lost 2 bases, J lost 4 bases, and 15 bases lay in between. Germline CDR1 is SEHNR and CDR2 is FQNEAQ (reference sequence). The chain's CDR3 is CASSLTPGVGYNEQFF. The CDR3 DNA is TGTGCCAGCAGCTTAACTCCGGGAGTGGGTTACAATGAGCAGTTCTTC.

This clone was observed once. The V call is TRBV28, the J call TRBJ2-5; D possibly corresponds to TRBD1 (6 bases). Trimming shortened V by 8 bases and J by 10 bases, and 11 bases separated the two germline ends. This CDR3 comprises 10 residues. The V gene's germline CDR1 is MDHEN and CDR2 SYDVKM. The CDR3 sequence: CASSHRDQYF. CDR3 DNA sequence: TGTGCCAGCTCCCACAGGGACCAGTACTTC.